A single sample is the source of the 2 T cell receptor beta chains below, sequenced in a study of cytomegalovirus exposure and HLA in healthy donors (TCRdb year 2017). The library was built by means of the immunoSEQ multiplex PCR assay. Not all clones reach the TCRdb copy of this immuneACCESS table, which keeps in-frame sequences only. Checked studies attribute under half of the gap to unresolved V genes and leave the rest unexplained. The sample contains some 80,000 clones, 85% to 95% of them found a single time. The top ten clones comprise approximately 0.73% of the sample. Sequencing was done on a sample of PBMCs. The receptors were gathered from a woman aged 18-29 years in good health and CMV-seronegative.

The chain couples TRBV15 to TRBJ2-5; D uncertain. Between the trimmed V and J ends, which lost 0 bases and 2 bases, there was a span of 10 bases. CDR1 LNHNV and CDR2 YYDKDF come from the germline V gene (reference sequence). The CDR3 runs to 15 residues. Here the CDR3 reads CATSRDLVRQETQYF. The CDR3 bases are TGTGCCACCAGCAGAGATTTGGTGCGGCAAGAGACCCAGTACTTC.

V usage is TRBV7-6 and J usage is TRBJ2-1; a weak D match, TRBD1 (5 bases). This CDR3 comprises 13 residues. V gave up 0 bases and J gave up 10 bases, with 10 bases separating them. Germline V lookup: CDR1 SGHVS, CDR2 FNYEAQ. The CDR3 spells CASSLARDREQFF. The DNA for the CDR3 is TGTGCCAGCAGCTTAGCCCGCGACAGAGAGCAGTTCTTC.